The T cell receptor (beta chain) described here comes from a study of shared clonotypes between healthy human individuals. Study summary: The donors, a couple of women and a few men, were aged 18 to 49. Regarding the study as a whole: Shared clonotypes: 4.5% to 5% naive CD4, roughly 3.5% naive CD8, less than 2.5% memory CD4, approximately 0.37% memory CD8. In the sorted subsets, rarefaction showed sequencing was incomplete despite large depth.

Of note for this clone: What it binds is not known. Other DNA sequences in the same sample also yield this CDR3.

Sequencing used immunoSEQ multiplex PCR; TCRdb keeps in-frame clones, though not all of them. Counted here are around 2.1 million clones, around 93% occurring once; the ten biggest clones make up 1.7%. Positively selected for CCR7, the CD45RO-negative cells used as naive CD8 cells excluded terminally differentiated effector memory CD45RA+ cells. The CDR3 is made up of 14 amino acids. V lost 3 bases to trimming and J lost 1 base; unmatched junction nucleotides: 0. CDR1 SEHNR and CDR2 FQNEAQ come from the germline V gene (reference sequence). Sequences were obtained from naive CD8+ T cells from PBMCs. The clonotype comes from a man between 18 and 35 years old in good health. Some clones in this sample may be carry-over from other donors' samples. This chain joins TRBV7-9 and TRBJ2-5, with 9 bases fitting TRBD2. Here the CDR3 reads CASSLREGQETQYF. The CDR3 DNA reads as TGTGCCAGCAGCTTGCGGGAGGGCCAAGAGACCCAGTACTTC. The full variable domain, in which reference TRBV7-9 and TRBJ2-5 provide the parts outside the CDR3, is DTGVSQNPRHKITKRGQNVTFRCDPISEHNRLYWYRQTLGQGPEFLTYFQNEAQLEKSRLLSDRFSAERPKGSFSTLEIQRTEQGDSAMYLCASSLREGQETQYFGPGTRLLVL.